Below are 23 T cell receptor beta chains sequenced from a single sample in a study of T cells in localized non-small cell lung cancer. Sequencing used immunoSEQ multiplex PCR; TCRdb keeps in-frame clones, though not all of them. The sample carries roughly 25,000 clones, about nine tenths recorded once. The sample in question was peripheral blood, obtained before any cancer treatment. Receptors were obtained from a woman aged 35 to 70 with stage I lung adenocarcinoma.

This chain uses TRBV19 with TRBJ1-6, with unresolved D. Trimming took 10 bases from V and 4 from J, leaving 20 bases between them. Germline values: CDR1 LNHDA, CDR2 SQIVND (reference sequence). The CDR3 spans 16 residues. The CDR3 sequence is CATPSRPGLYNSPLHF. CDR3 bases: TGTGCCACCCCCTCGAGGCCGGGCCTTTATAATTCACCCCTCCACTTT.

The DNA for the CDR3 is TGTGCCGGCCGACAGGCGAACACTGAAGCTTTCTTT. It is translated as CAGRQANTEAFF. J is TRBJ1-1 and V is TRBV30; maybe TRBD1 (6 bases). V was trimmed by 8 bases and J by 1 base, leaving 11 bases between them. This CDR3 spans 12 amino acids. Germline CDR1 reads GTSNPN; CDR2 reads SVGIG (reference sequence).

The chain joins TRBV6-1 to TRBJ2-7, with 10 bases aligning to TRBD2. CDR3 length equals 14 residues. V trimming: 2 bases; J trimming: 8 bases; junction bases outside the gene matches: 6. Germline V CDR1 and CDR2: MNHNS, SASEGT. CDR3 sequence reads: CASSELLAGDKQYF. The DNA for the CDR3 is TGTGCCAGCAGTGAACTCCTAGCGGGGGACAAGCAGTACTTC.

The chain couples TRBV6-4 to TRBJ2-3, with TRBD2 identical over 11 bases. Germline V gene sequence: CDR1 MRHNA, CDR2 SNTAGT. The V and J ends lost 0 bases and 4 bases, in that order; junction bases with no gene match: 0. CDR3 length equals 15 residues. CDR3 nucleotides: TGTGCCAGCAGTGACTCTAGCGGGGGGGCAGATACGCAGTATTTT. Translation gives CASSDSSGGADTQYF.

The genes are TRBV25-1 and TRBJ2-3, with TRBD2 as a possible D gene (5 bases). Germline values: CDR1 MGHDK, CDR2 SYGVNS. V lost 2 bases and J lost 2, with 14 bases in between. CDR3 length equals 16 residues. CDR3 nucleotides: TGTGCCAGCAGTGAAAGTGGGAGAAAAAACACAGATACGCAGTATTTT. Its translation is CASSESGRKNTDTQYF.

V gene TRBV5-1 combines with J gene TRBJ1-5; D remains ambiguous. Germline CDR1 and CDR2: SGHRS and YFSETQ. The germline V and J ends were trimmed by 4 bases and 2 bases, with 10 bases remaining between them. This CDR3 has 14 residues. The CDR3: CASSAGYGNQPQHF. CDR3 in DNA: TGCGCCAGCAGCGCTGGGTATGGCAATCAGCCCCAGCATTTT.

CDR3 in DNA: TGTGCCAGCAGCTCAAACTCTGACACCGCCGAGCAGTACTTC. This gives the protein CASSSNSDTAEQYF. This chain connects TRBV5-5 to TRBJ2-7; D unclear. The ends were cut back, 3 bases at V and 6 bases at J, with 16 bases in the middle. Germline assignment: CDR1 SGHKS and CDR2 YYEKEE (reference sequence). The CDR3 sequence is 14 residues long.

This chain joins TRBV5-6 and TRBJ2-5; 7 nucleotides match TRBD2. This CDR3 has 13 amino acids. Germline CDR1 is SGHDT and CDR2 is YYEEEE. J was trimmed by 5 bases and V by 4 bases; bases with no gene match: 5. CDR3 region: CASSARGDETQYF. CDR3 nucleotide sequence: TGTGCCAGCAGCGCTCGGGGGGATGAGACCCAGTACTTC.

The chain carries TRBV5-8 and TRBJ2-2; 10 nucleotides agree with TRBD2. The germline gives CDR1 SGHTS, CDR2 YDEGEE. The CDR3 contains 14 residues. With V trimmed by 8 bases and J by 7 bases, 8 bases remained unmatched. In DNA form, the CDR3 reads TGTGCCAGTTTACTAGCGGGAAGGGACGGGGAGCTGTTTTTT. Translating it yields CASLLAGRDGELFF.

The V call is TRBV28, the J call TRBJ1-1; D unresolved. The CDR3 covers 13 residues. In germline, CDR1 is MDHEN, CDR2 SYDVKM. The germline V and J ends were trimmed by 6 bases and 0 bases, with 8 bases remaining between them. CDR3 amino acids: CASRRDLNTEAFF. The DNA for the CDR3 is TGTGCCAGCAGAAGGGATCTGAACACTGAAGCTTTCTTT.

The V and J genes are TRBV7-2 and TRBJ2-3; 7 bases agree with TRBD2. The germline V gene encodes CDR1 SGHTA and CDR2 FQGNSA. This CDR3 comprises 14 residues. The V and J ends lost 2 bases and 6 bases, in that order; junction bases with no gene match: 5. CDR3 nucleotides: TGTGCCAGCAGCTTAATAACTAGCGCGGATACGCAGTATTTT. Protein: CASSLITSADTQYF.

The gene calls are TRBV7-2 and TRBJ2-5; D tentatively reads TRBD1 or TRBD2 (5 bases each). The CDR3 runs to 14 residues. Per the germline V gene, CDR1 is SGHTA and CDR2 is FQGNSA. Trimming removed 0 bases at V and 3 bases at J, with 8 bases between. CDR3 region: CASSLAGREETQYF. Written as DNA, the CDR3 is TGTGCCAGCAGCTTAGCGGGACGGGAAGAGACCCAGTACTTC.

The rearrangement joins TRBV6-6 to TRBJ2-2; the match to TRBD2 covers 10 bases. Trimming removed 2 bases from V and 7 bases from J; junction bases left unmatched: 7. Germline-derived CDR1 and CDR2 are MNHNY and SVGAGI (reference sequence). The CDR3 sequence is 16 residues long. The CDR3: CASSYGAGGLVGELFF. The CDR3 DNA reads as TGTGCCAGCAGTTACGGAGCGGGGGGGCTCGTCGGGGAGCTGTTTTTT.

This chain connects TRBV7-3 to TRBJ1-2; tentative D call: TRBD1 (5 bases). This CDR3 spans 15 amino acids. V was clipped by 5 bases and J by 7 bases, with 20 bases between them. Germline lookup yields CDR1 SGHTA and CDR2 FQGTGA. The CDR3 DNA reads TGTGCCAGCAGCGCAAGGGACCCCCGATCAGGTGGCTACACCTTC. As protein: CASSARDPRSGGYTF.

This chain joins TRBV9 and TRBJ1-5; maybe TRBD1 (5 bases). The CDR3 sequence is 14 residues long. Trimming cost V 3 bases and J 9 bases, with 16 bases left between them. Germline-derived CDR1 and CDR2 are SGDLS and YYNGEE. CDR3 in DNA: TGTGCCAGCAGCGAGGGGACGGGGGTTGTGCCCCAGCATTTT. It encodes CASSEGTGVVPQHF.

J is TRBJ1-3 and V is TRBV2; D gene uncertain. The CDR3 sequence is 15 residues long. V shed 6 bases and J shed 1 base, with 13 bases lying between them. Germline CDR1 is SNHLY and CDR2 is FYNNEI. The CDR3 bases are TGTGCCAGCAGGGAGAGGGATTGGTCTGGAAACACCATATATTTT. This translates into CASRERDWSGNTIYF.

The chain recombines TRBV6-5 with TRBJ1-5; D remains unclear. Germline lookup yields CDR1 MNHEY and CDR2 SVGAGI. CDR3 size: 13 residues. V was trimmed by 1 base and J by 4 bases, leaving 5 bases between them. CDR3 in amino acids: CASSYLGNQPQHF. DNA for the CDR3: TGTGCCAGCAGTTACTTGGGGAATCAGCCCCAGCATTTT.

The chain combines TRBV28 with TRBJ1-1; 7 bases agree with TRBD1. CDR1 is MDHEN and CDR2 is SYDVKM in the germline V gene. V lost 6 bases, J lost 2 bases, and 3 bases stayed unmatched. The CDR3 covers 13 residues. For the CDR3, the DNA is TGTGCCAGCAGGGACAGGCCTAACACTGAAGCTTTCTTT. Translated, it gives CASRDRPNTEAFF. Full variable domain (remainder filled in from reference TRBV28 and TRBJ1-1): DVKVTQSSRYLVKRTGEKVFLECVQDMDHENMFWYRQDPGLGLRLIYFSYDVKMKEKGDIPEGYSVSREKKERFSLILESASTNQTSMYLCASRDRPNTEAFFGQGTRLTVV.

In this sample, this clone turned up once. The chain combines TRBV7-8 with TRBJ2-1, with 10 bases lining up with TRBD2. The CDR3 loop spans 16 amino acids. Germline V gene data show CDR1 as SGHVS and CDR2 as FQNEAQ. The junction had 11 bases not matched to a gene; V was cut back by 5 bases and J by 7 bases. For the CDR3, the DNA is TGTGCCAGCAGCCCCGGAGCGGGAGGGCTCGATAATGAGCAGTTCTTC. Protein product: CASSPGAGGLDNEQFF.

The chain links TRBV7-2 to TRBJ2-3; 7 bases agree with TRBD2. The CDR3 runs 15 residues. The V segment lost 3 bases and the J segment 3 bases; nucleotides outside the gene matches: 6. Germline V gives CDR1 SGHTA, CDR2 FQGNSA. CDR3 nucleotide sequence: TGTGCCAGCAGCTTCAGCGGGGCCGGTACAGATACGCAGTATTTT. Translating it yields CASSFSGAGTDTQYF.

The rearrangement uses TRBV5-1 and TRBJ1-2; 8 bases are shared with TRBD1. The CDR3 covers 14 residues. V was clipped by 6 bases and J by 6 bases; unmatched bases: 10. The germline gives CDR1 SGHRS, CDR2 YFSETQ. The DNA for the CDR3 is TGCGCCAGCAATATCGTTTCAGGGGGCGATGGCTACACCTTC. It codes for CASNIVSGGDGYTF.

The chain joins TRBV6-5 to TRBJ1-5, with D uncertain. Trimming cost V 2 bases and J 5 bases, with 10 bases left between them. CDR3 length equals 14 residues. Germline CDR1 and CDR2: MNHEY and SVGAGI. CDR3 loop: CASSYRQSDQPQHF. CDR3 bases: TGTGCCAGCAGTTACAGGCAGTCGGATCAGCCCCAGCATTTT.

The rearrangement uses TRBV5-1 and TRBJ1-1, with no clear D. The CDR3 totals 13 residues. The V gene's germline CDR1 is SGHRS and CDR2 YFSETQ. V lost 4 bases, J lost 1 base, and 8 bases lay in between. The CDR3 loop reads CASSPDGNTEAFF. CDR3 nucleotide sequence: TGCGCCAGCAGCCCGGACGGGAACACTGAAGCTTTCTTT.